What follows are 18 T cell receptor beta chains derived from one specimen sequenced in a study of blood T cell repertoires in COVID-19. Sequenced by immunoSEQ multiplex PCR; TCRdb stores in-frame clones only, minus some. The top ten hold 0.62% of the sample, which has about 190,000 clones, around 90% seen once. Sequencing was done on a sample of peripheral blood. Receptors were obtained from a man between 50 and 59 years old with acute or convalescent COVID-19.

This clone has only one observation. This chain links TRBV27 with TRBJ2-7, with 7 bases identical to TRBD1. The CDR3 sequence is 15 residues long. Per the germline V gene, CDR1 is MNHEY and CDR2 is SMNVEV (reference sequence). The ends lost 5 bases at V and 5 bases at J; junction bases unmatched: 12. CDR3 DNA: TGTGCCAGCAGTGGGAAATTGGACAGGAACCACGAGCAGTACTTC. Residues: CASSGKLDRNHEQYF.

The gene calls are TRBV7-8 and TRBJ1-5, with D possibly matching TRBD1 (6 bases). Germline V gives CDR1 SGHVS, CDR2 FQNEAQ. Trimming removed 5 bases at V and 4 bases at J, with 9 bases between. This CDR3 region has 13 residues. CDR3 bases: TGTGCCAGCAGCGACAGGTCTAATCAGCCCCAGCATTTT. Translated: CASSDRSNQPQHF. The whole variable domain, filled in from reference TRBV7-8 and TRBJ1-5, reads GAGVSQSPRYKVAKRGQDVALRCDPISGHVSLFWYQQALGQGPEFLTYFQNEAQLDKSGLPSDRFFAERPEGSVSTLKIQRTQQEDSAVYLCASSDRSNQPQHFGDGTRLSIL.

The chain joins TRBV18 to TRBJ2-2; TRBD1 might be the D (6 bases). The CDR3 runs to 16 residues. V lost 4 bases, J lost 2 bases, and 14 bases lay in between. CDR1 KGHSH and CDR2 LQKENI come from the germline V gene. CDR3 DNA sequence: TGTGCCAGCTCACAACAGGGACCTAGTAACACCGGGGAGCTGTTTTTT. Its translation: CASSQQGPSNTGELFF.

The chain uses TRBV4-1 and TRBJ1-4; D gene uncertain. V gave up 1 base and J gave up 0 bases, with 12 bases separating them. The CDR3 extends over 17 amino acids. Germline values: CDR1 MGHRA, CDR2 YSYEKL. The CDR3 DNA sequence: TGCGCCAGCAGCCAAGGAAGATATACTGCAACTAATGAAAAACTGTTTTTT. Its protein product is CASSQGRYTATNEKLFF.

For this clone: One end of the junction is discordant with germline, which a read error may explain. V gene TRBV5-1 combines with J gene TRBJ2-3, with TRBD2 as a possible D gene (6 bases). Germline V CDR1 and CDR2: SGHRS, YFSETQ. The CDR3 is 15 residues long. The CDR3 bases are TGCGCCAGCAGGTTGGGGACTCTAATGAGGGATACGCAGTATTTT. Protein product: CASRLGTLMRDTQYF.

The CDR3 DNA sequence: TGTGCCAGCAGTTACAGGGGTCAGGGGGTTGGCTACACCTTC. Protein sequence: CASSYRGQGVGYTF. V usage is TRBV6-6 and J usage is TRBJ1-2, with 7 bases lining up with TRBD1. CDR1 and CDR2 (germline): MNHNY, SVGAGI (reference sequence). V gave up 2 bases and J gave up 7 bases; unmatched junction bases: 7. The CDR3 contains 14 residues.

The CDR3 here is CASSLDRGSYEQYF. The DNA for the CDR3 is TGTGCCAGCAGTTTAGACAGGGGTTCGTACGAGCAGTACTTC. The J gene is TRBJ2-7, the V gene TRBV6-5; 8 bases are a match to TRBD1. Germline CDR1 and CDR2: MNHEY and SVGAGI. This CDR3 has 14 residues. Trimming cost V 4 bases and J 4 bases; bases outside gene matches: 6.

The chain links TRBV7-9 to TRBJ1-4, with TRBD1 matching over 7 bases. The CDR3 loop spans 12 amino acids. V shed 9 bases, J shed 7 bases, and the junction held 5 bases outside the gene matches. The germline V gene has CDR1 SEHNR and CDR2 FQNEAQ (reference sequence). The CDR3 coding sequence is TGTGCCAGTAAGGGGGCTGGTGAAAAACTGTTTTTT. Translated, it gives CASKGAGEKLFF. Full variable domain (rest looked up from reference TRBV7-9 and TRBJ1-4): DTGVSQNPRHKITKRGQNVTFRCDPISEHNRLYWYRQTLGQGPEFLTYFQNEAQLEKSRLLSDRFSAERPKGSFSTLEIQRTEQGDSAMYLCASKGAGEKLFFGSGTQLSVL.

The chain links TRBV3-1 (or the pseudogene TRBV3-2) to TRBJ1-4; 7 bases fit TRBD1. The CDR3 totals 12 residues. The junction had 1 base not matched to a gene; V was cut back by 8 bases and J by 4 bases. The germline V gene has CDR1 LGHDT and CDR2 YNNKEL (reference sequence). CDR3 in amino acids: CASGTVNEKLFF. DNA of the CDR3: TGTGCCAGCGGGACAGTTAATGAAAAACTGTTTTTT.

CDR3 DNA: TGTGCCAGCAGCCTACGACAGGGAGAGTCAGATACGCAGTATTTT. Protein sequence: CASSLRQGESDTQYF. The genes are TRBV3-1 (or the pseudogene TRBV3-2) and TRBJ2-3, with 7 bases aligning to TRBD1. Germline loops: CDR1 LGHDT, CDR2 YNNKEL (reference sequence). The CDR3 runs to 15 residues. V trimming: 4 bases; J trimming: 4 bases; junction bases outside the gene matches: 8.

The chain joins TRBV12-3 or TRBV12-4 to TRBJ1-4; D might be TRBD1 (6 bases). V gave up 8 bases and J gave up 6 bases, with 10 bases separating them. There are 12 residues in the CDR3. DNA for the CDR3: TGTGCCAGCGGACAGTTAGATGAAAAACTGTTTTTT. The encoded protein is CASGQLDEKLFF.

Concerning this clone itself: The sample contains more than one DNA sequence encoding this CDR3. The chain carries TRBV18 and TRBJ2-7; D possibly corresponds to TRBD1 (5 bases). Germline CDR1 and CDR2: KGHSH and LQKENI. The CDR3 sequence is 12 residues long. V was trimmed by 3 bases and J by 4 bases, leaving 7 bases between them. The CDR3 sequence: CASSPDRYEQYV. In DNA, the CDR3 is TGTGCCAGCTCACCCGACAGATACGAGCAGTACGTC.

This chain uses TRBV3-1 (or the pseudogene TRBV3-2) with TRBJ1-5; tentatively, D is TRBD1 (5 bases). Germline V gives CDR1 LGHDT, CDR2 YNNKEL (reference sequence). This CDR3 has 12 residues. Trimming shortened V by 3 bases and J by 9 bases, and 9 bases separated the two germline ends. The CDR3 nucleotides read TGTGCCAGCAGCCAGCAGGGTGTGCCCCAGCATTTT. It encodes CASSQQGVPQHF.

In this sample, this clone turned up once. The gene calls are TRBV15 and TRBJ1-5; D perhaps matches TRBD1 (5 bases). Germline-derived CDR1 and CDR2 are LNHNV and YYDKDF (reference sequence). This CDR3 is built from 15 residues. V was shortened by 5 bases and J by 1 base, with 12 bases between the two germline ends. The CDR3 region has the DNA TGTGCCACCAGCGATGGGGGGACGAGCAATCAGCCCCAGCATTTT. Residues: CATSDGGTSNQPQHF.

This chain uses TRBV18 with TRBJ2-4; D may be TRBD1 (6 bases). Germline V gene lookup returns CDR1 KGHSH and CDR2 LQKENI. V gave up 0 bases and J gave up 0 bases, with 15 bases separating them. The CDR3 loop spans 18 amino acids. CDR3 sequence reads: CASSPPRAGDIAKNIQYF. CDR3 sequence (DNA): TGTGCCAGCTCACCACCTCGGGCAGGGGATATAGCCAAAAACATTCAGTACTTC.

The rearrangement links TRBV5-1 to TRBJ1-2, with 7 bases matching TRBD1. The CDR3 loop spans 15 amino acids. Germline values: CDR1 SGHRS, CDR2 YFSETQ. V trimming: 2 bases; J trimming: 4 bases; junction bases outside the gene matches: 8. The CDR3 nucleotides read TGCGCCAGCAGCTTAACAGGGGCCGCGCCCTATGGCTACACCTTC. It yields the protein CASSLTGAAPYGYTF.

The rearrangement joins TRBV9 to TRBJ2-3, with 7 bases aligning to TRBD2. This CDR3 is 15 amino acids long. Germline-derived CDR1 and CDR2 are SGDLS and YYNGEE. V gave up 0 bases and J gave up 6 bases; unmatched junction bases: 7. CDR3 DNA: TGTGCCAGCAGCGTAGGGGACGGGAGGACCGATACGCAGTATTTT. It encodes CASSVGDGRTDTQYF.

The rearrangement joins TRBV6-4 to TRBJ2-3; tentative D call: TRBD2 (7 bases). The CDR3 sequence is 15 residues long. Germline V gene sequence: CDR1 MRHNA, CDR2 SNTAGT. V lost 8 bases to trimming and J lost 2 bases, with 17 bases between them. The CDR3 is CASSPGRGATDTQYF. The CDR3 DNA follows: TGTGCCAGCTCCCCTGGCCGGGGGGCCACAGATACGCAGTATTTT.